This T cell receptor beta chain was profiled in a study of cytomegalovirus exposure and HLA in healthy donors. This CDR3 spans 13 amino acids. The germline CDR1 and CDR2 sequences are LNHNV and YYDKDF (reference sequence). Trimming took off 6 bases at V and 0 bases at J, with 6 bases between the two ends. Notes on the study in general: Apart from CMV serostatus, no immune exposure information was available.

Of note for this clone: The antigen is unknown.

A multiplex PCR was run with 60 Vbeta primers and 13 Jbeta primers. In the original analysis: Per a later analysis, the number of unique TCR beta chains was about 78 million, of which 10 million to 11 million were shared. Profiled with immunoSEQ multiplex PCR; TCRdb holds only in-frame clones, not every one. That table furnishes V, J and clone size, whereas the DNA furnished D and trimming. This table has 85,000 to 120,000 clones, roughly 85% appearing once. The clonotype originates from a man aged 35-49 years in good health and CMV-seronegative. Sequencing was performed on PBMCs. The chain couples TRBV15 to TRBJ1-3, with a tentative D call TRBD1 (5 bases). CDR3 residues: CATSQGSGNTIYF. The CDR3 coding sequence is TGTGCCACCAGTCAGGGCTCTGGAAACACCATATATTTT.